The 27 T cell receptor beta chains below come from one sample, sequenced in a study of T cells after yellow fever vaccination. TCRdb reprocessed the 5' RACE reads with MiXCR, giving one entry per CDR3 protein. The profile shows 610,000 or so distinct CDR3 sequences, around an eighth of them singletons. The sample in question was PBMCs, obtained on the day of the yellow fever booster vaccination. These receptors came from a man aged 25 to 45 who received the YFV17D yellow fever vaccine.

This clonotype appeared a few times. This sequence joins TRBV6-5 and TRBJ1-1; D not resolved. V was shortened by 2 bases and J by 9 bases, with 7 bases between the two germline ends. Germline CDR1 MNHEY, CDR2 SVGAGI. The CDR3 has 11 residues. The chain's CDR3 is CASSYGRQAFF. The CDR3 region has the DNA TGTGCCAGCAGTTACGGTCGTCAAGCTTTCTTT.

This clonotype was seen at least ten times. The chain joins TRBV9 to TRBJ2-3; maybe TRBD2 (5 bases). Trimming removed 5 bases from V and 0 bases from J, with 13 bases in between. Looked up from germline, CDR1 is SGDLS and CDR2 is YYNGEE. The CDR3 totals 15 residues. The CDR3 sequence is CASSEEGTSTDTQYF. The CDR3 DNA follows: TGTGCCAGCAGTGAAGAGGGAACTAGCACAGATACGCAGTATTTT.

The chain links TRBV29-1 to TRBJ1-1, with D possibly TRBD1 on 6 matching bases. The V gene's germline CDR1 is SQVTM and CDR2 ANQGSEA. V shed 3 bases and J shed 5 bases, with 13 bases lying between them. There are 13 residues in the CDR3. The CDR3, as DNA: TGCAGCGTTGAGTGGGGGCGCGGTACTGAAGCTTTCTTT. Its translation is CSVEWGRGTEAFF.

This clonotype has just a few counts. The chain links TRBV30 to TRBJ2-3; D ambiguous. The CDR3 sequence is 12 residues long. The germline V gene has CDR1 GTSNPN and CDR2 SVGIG (reference sequence). V was cut by 2 bases and J by 6 bases, with 9 bases left in between. The CDR3 DNA reads TGTGCCTGGAGTACCATGGGGGATACGCAGTATTTT. The encoded protein is CAWSTMGDTQYF.

In DNA form, the CDR3 reads TGCGCCAGCAGCGGGCAGCCCGAGGTCTGGGCCAACGTCCTGACTTTC. Its translation is CASSGQPEVWANVLTF. This sequence joins TRBV5-1 and TRBJ2-6; D gene uncertain. Germline V gene sequence: CDR1 SGHRS, CDR2 YFSETQ. Trimming pared 4 bases from V and 5 bases from J, leaving 16 bases between. There are 16 residues in the CDR3. Combining the CDR3 with reference TRBV5-1 and TRBJ2-6 gives the whole variable domain KAGVTQTPRYLIKTRGQQVTLSCSPISGHRSVSWYQQTPGQGLQFLFEYFSETQRNKGNFPGRFSGRQFSNSRSEMNVSTLELGDSALYLCASSGQPEVWANVLTFGAGSRLTVL.

This clonotype was observed a handful of times. The J gene is TRBJ2-2, the V gene TRBV12-3 or TRBV12-4; D not resolved. The CDR3 is 14 amino acids. With 3 bases removed from V and 2 bases from J, the gap between germline ends came to 7 bases. The CDR3 nucleotides are TGTGCCAGCAGTTTTACAGAAAACACCGGGGAGCTGTTTTTT. It specifies CASSFTENTGELFF.

This clonotype was seen a few times. The genes are TRBV25-1 and TRBJ2-7, with D uncertain. V lost 4 bases to trimming and J lost 2 bases, with 6 bases between them. The CDR3 contains 12 residues. Per germline, CDR1 MGHDK and CDR2 SYGVNS. CDR3 region: CASSVGAYEQYF. As DNA, the CDR3 is TGTGCCAGCAGTGTTGGAGCCTACGAGCAGTACTTC.

The chain employs TRBV11-2 and TRBJ2-5, with 8 bases matching TRBD1. This CDR3 is 18 amino acids long. J lost 3 bases, V lost 4 bases, and 16 bases had no gene match. Germline-derived CDR1 and CDR2 are SGHAT and FQNNGV. CDR3 residues: CASSSGQGGSSREETQYF. CDR3 DNA sequence: TGTGCCAGCAGCTCCGGACAGGGCGGCTCGAGTCGTGAAGAGACCCAGTACTTC.

This clonotype was detected a few times. J is TRBJ1-2 and V is TRBV27; D perhaps matches TRBD1 (5 bases). The CDR3 sequence is 16 residues long. Germline CDR1 MNHEY, CDR2 SMNVEV (reference sequence). Trimming cost V 3 bases and J 5 bases, with 19 bases left between them. CDR3 region: CASSLKSPGRGYGYTF. For the CDR3, the DNA is TGTGCCAGCAGTTTGAAGTCGCCAGGGAGGGGATATGGCTACACCTTC.

This clonotype was detected only a few times. The chain combines TRBV4-2 with TRBJ2-3; perhaps TRBD2 as D (5 bases). Trimming cost V 0 bases and J 4 bases, with 8 bases left between them. Looked up from germline, CDR1 is LGHNA and CDR2 is YNFKEQ. This CDR3 contains 14 residues. CDR3 nucleotide sequence: TGTGCCAGCAGCCAAGAGGCGGGTCCAGATACGCAGTATTTT. This translates into CASSQEAGPDTQYF.

V is TRBV10-3 and J is TRBJ2-1; 7 bases line up with TRBD1. The length of the CDR3 is 14 residues. CDR1 is ENHRY and CDR2 is SYGVKD in the germline V gene. Trimming took 4 bases from V and 0 from J; bases not matched to a gene: 0. The CDR3 DNA reads as TGTGCCATCAGTGCAGGGGGCTCCTACAATGAGCAGTTCTTC. It encodes CAISAGGSYNEQFF.

Many counts were recorded for this clonotype. The rearrangement joins TRBV29-1 to TRBJ2-3; 9 bases line up with TRBD1. The trim removed 7 bases at V and 2 bases at J, leaving 7 bases unmatched. Germline CDR1 SQVTM, CDR2 ANQGSEA. The CDR3 is 14 residues long. DNA of the CDR3: TGCAGCGGTACCAGGACAGGGGCCACAGATACGCAGTATTTT. It codes for CSGTRTGATDTQYF.

This chain links TRBV7-2 with TRBJ2-1; D might be TRBD1 (5 bases). CDR1 is SGHTA and CDR2 is FQGNSA in the germline V gene. The germline V and J ends were trimmed by 2 bases and 9 bases, with 14 bases remaining between them. The CDR3 is 14 residues long. This chain's CDR3 is CASSLLQGAGEQFF. For the CDR3, the DNA is TGTGCCAGCAGCTTACTCCAGGGTGCCGGTGAGCAGTTCTTC.

The chain is built from TRBV9 and TRBJ2-5, with D perhaps assigned TRBD1 or TRBD2 (5 bases each). CDR1 SGDLS and CDR2 YYNGEE come from the germline V gene. The CDR3 runs 14 residues. Trimming left V 0 bases short and J 1 base short, with 7 bases between. In nucleotides, the CDR3 is TGTGCCAGCAGCGTAGCAGGGAGCCAAGAGACCCAGTACTTC. It encodes CASSVAGSQETQYF.

This clonotype was observed a handful of times. This sequence joins TRBV24-1 and TRBJ2-5, with 9 bases identical to TRBD1. J was trimmed by 3 bases and V by 5 bases; bases with no gene match: 6. This CDR3 is 15 amino acids long. Germline V gene data show CDR1 as KGHDR and CDR2 as SFDVKD. CDR3 DNA: TGTGCCACCAGTGGGCTGGGACAGGGAGAAGAGACCCAGTACTTC. Its translation is CATSGLGQGEETQYF.

This clonotype came up a few times. V and J are TRBV6-2 or TRBV6-3 and TRBJ2-1; TRBD1 matches at 8 bases. Trimming cost V 8 bases and J 6 bases; bases outside gene matches: 9. CDR1 MNHEY and CDR2 SVGEGT come from the germline V gene. CDR3 length: 14 amino acids. The CDR3 here is CASGQGQTLNEQFF. DNA of the CDR3: TGTGCCAGCGGACAGGGACAAACCCTCAATGAGCAGTTCTTC.

This clonotype has only a few counts. The genes are TRBV5-5 and TRBJ2-1; D unresolved. V was clipped by 1 base and J by 5 bases, with 19 bases between them. This CDR3 region has 17 residues. CDR1 is SGHKS and CDR2 is YYEKEE in the germline V gene (reference sequence). CDR3 loop: CASSLSVSPAVHNEQFF. Here the CDR3 DNA reads TGTGCCAGCAGCTTGTCCGTTTCCCCAGCCGTGCACAATGAGCAGTTCTTC.

The chain uses TRBV29-1 and TRBJ2-7; D uncertain. From germline, CDR1 is SQVTM and CDR2 ANQGSEA. The CDR3 has 13 amino acids. The V gene lost 6 bases and the J gene lost 3 bases, with 15 bases spanning the gap. The CDR3 DNA is TGCAGCGTAGGCACCGACACGAACTACGAGCAGTACTTC. Amino acids: CSVGTDTNYEQYF.

This clonotype was seen more than once but under ten times. V gene TRBV20-1 combines with J gene TRBJ2-1; 7 nucleotides align to TRBD2. Germline V gene sequence: CDR1 DFQATT, CDR2 SNEGSKA (reference sequence). After removal of 1 base from V and 4 bases from J, the junction contained 7 bases not matched to a gene. This CDR3 contains 15 residues. This CDR3 is CSARGLAELYNEQFF. CDR3 bases: TGCAGTGCTAGAGGGCTAGCGGAGCTTTACAATGAGCAGTTCTTC.

The genes are TRBV20-1 and TRBJ2-1, with D perhaps TRBD1 (5 bases). Trimming took 6 bases from V and 5 from J, leaving 17 bases between them. Per the germline V gene, CDR1 is DFQATT and CDR2 is SNEGSKA (reference sequence). The CDR3 length is 14 residues. DNA of the CDR3: TGCAGTGCCATATTCTGGGGCAGGGACAATGAGCAGTTCTTC. It codes for CSAIFWGRDNEQFF.

The rearrangement joins TRBV21-1 to TRBJ1-2; no check of the table's D call, TRBD1, against the DNA was made. TRBV21-1 is classified as a pseudogene. There are 15 residues in the CDR3. CDR3 loop: CASSKERQGATGYTF. The DNA for the CDR3 is TGTGCCAGCAGCAAAGAAAGACAGGGGGCGACCGGCTACACCTTC.

This clonotype was detected a few times. The V call is TRBV20-1, the J call TRBJ2-7; D call uncertain. This CDR3 has 13 residues. V gave up 7 bases and J gave up 3 bases, with 16 bases separating them. Germline lookup yields CDR1 DFQATT and CDR2 SNEGSKA (reference sequence). CDR3: CSVNVGSVYEQYF. The CDR3 DNA sequence: TGCAGTGTAAATGTCGGATCGGTCTACGAGCAGTACTTC.

The rearrangement links TRBV12-3 or TRBV12-4 to TRBJ2-2; D is perhaps TRBD1 (6 bases). The V and J ends lost 9 bases and 4 bases respectively, with 27 bases between them. This CDR3 contains 18 residues. Here the CDR3 reads CARDRSSYAGTGTGELFF. The CDR3 nucleotides are TGTGCCAGGGACAGATCCTCATACGCCGGAACGGGCACCGGGGAGCTGTTTTTT.

V gene TRBV29-1 combines with J gene TRBJ2-3; 11 bases line up with TRBD2. This CDR3 spans 14 amino acids. CDR1 and CDR2 (germline): SQVTM, ANQGSEA. The V segment lost 3 bases and the J segment 2 bases; nucleotides outside the gene matches: 1. Written as DNA, the CDR3 is TGCAGCGTTGATAGCGGGAGGGCCACAGATACGCAGTATTTT. Translation gives CSVDSGRATDTQYF.

This clonotype showed up many times. The chain joins TRBV6-2 or TRBV6-3 to TRBJ2-7; D is unresolved. The CDR3 consists of 12 residues. The germline V gene has CDR1 MNHEY and CDR2 SVGEGT. V was trimmed by 4 bases and J by 7 bases, leaving 11 bases between them. In DNA, the CDR3 is TGTGCCAGCAGTTTGAGTCCTTGGGAGCAGTACTTC. This codes for CASSLSPWEQYF.

This clonotype was observed a handful of times. The chain employs TRBV19 and TRBJ1-5; the D gene is possibly TRBD1 (5 bases). This CDR3 comprises 15 residues. Trimming pared 8 bases from V and 0 bases from J, leaving 14 bases between. Germline CDR1 and CDR2: LNHDA and SQIVND (reference sequence). CDR3 bases: TGTGCCAGTGAATTCAAGGGGTATAGCAATCAGCCCCAGCATTTT. Protein sequence: CASEFKGYSNQPQHF.

This clonotype was found many times. The chain recombines TRBV7-2 with TRBJ2-3; possible D gene TRBD1, 6 bases. CDR3 length equals 17 residues. V lost 5 bases and J lost 5, with 23 bases in between. CDR1 and CDR2 (germline): SGHTA, FQGNSA. CDR3 in amino acids: CASSPTVSRGIGDTQYF. The CDR3 DNA reads TGTGCCAGCAGCCCGACCGTCTCCAGGGGAATTGGAGATACGCAGTATTTT.